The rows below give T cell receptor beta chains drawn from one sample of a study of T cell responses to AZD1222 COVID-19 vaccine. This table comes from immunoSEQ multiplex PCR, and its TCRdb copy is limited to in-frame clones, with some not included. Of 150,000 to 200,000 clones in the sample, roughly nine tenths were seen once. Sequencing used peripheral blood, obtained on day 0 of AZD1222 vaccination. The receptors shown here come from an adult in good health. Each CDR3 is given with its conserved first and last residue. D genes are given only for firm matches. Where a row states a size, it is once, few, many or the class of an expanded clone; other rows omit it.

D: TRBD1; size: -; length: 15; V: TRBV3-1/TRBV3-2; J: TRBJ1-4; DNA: TGTGCCAGCAGTCGGCCGGGACAGACCGCTCAAGAACTGTTTTTT; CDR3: CASSRPGQTAQELFF
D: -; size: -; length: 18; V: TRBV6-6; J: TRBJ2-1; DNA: TGTGCCAGCAGTCTGAGGATTGGTGGCGGGAACTCCTACAATGAGCAGTTCTTC; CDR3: CASSLRIGGGNSYNEQFF
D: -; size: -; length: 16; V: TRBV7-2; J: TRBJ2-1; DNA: TGTGCCAGCAGCGCTCGGGGCCAAAGCTCCTACAATGAGCAGTTCTTC; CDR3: CASSARGQSSYNEQFF
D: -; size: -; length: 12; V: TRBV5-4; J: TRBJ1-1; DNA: TGTGCCAGCAGCGACGCGTACACTGAAGCTTTCTTT; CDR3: CASSDAYTEAFF
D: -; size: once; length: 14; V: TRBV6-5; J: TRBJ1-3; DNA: TGTGCCAGCAGTTACCGGGGGTCTGGAAACACCATATATTTT; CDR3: CASSYRGSGNTIYF
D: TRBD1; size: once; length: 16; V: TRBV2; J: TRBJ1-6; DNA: TGTGCCAGCAGTGAGCAGGGGGCGGAAATGGATTCACCCCTCCACTTT; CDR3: CASSEQGAEMDSPLHF
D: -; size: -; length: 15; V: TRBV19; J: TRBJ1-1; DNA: TGTGCCAGTAGTCTCACGACAGGAATGAACACTGAAGCTTTCTTT; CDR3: CASSLTTGMNTEAFF
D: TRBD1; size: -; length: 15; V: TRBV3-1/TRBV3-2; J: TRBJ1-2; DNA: TGTGCCATTTATAAATCCGGGACAGGCCGCTATGGCTACACCTTC; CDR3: CAIYKSGTGRYGYTF
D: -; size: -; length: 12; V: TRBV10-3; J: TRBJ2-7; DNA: TGTGCCACACAGGGAAGCTCCTACGAGCAGTACTTC; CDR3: CATQGSSYEQYF
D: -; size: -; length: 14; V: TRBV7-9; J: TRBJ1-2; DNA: TGTGCCAGCAGCTTAGCGGGCGGGAACTATGGCTACACCTTC; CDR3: CASSLAGGNYGYTF
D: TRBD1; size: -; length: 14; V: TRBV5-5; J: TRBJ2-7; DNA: TGTGCCAGCAGCATTCCGGGACAGGGGTTTGAGCAGTACTTC; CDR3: CASSIPGQGFEQYF
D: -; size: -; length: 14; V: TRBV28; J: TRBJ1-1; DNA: TGTGCCAGCAGCTTCCAGGGGATCAGCACTGAAGCTTTCTTT; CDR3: CASSFQGISTEAFF
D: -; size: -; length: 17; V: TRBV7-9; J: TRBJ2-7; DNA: TGTGCCAGCAGCTTAGTGCTAATGACGGAGAGCTCCTACGAGCAGTACTTC; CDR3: CASSLVLMTESSYEQYF
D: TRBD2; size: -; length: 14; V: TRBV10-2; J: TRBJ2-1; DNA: TGCGCCAGCAGCTCTAGCGGGAGAAGCAATGAGCAGTTCTTC; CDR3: CASSSSGRSNEQFF